These 30 T cell receptor beta chains were sequenced from one sample in a study of T cell clones after liver transplantation. Measured with immunoSEQ multiplex PCR; TCRdb has only the in-frame clones, and not every one. Among 95,000 to 130,000 clones listed, just over 90% were seen once. The specimen comprised CD4+ T cells from blood, sampled 12 months after liver transplant. The receptor set was obtained from a human patient who received a liver transplant. Some of the T cells might come from the graft donor.

The genes are TRBV2 and TRBJ2-1, with 7 positions matching TRBD1. Germline V gene data show CDR1 as SNHLY and CDR2 as FYNNEI. The CDR3 has 13 residues. V dropped 6 bases and J dropped 4; count of bases not matched to a gene: 3. CDR3 in amino acids: CASSPDRYNEQFF. As DNA, the CDR3 is TGTGCCAGCAGCCCGGACAGGTACAATGAGCAGTTCTTC.

V usage is TRBV5-4 and J usage is TRBJ2-5, with D perhaps assigned TRBD1 or TRBD2 (5 bases each). The germline V gene encodes CDR1 SGHNT and CDR2 YYREEE (reference sequence). The CDR3 length is 15 residues. V gave up 0 bases and J gave up 4 bases, with 13 bases separating them. The CDR3 spells CASSLGSGARETQYF. The CDR3 coding sequence is TGTGCCAGCAGCTTGGGATCCGGGGCCCGAGAGACCCAGTACTTC. Combining the CDR3 with reference TRBV5-4 and TRBJ2-5 gives the whole variable domain ETGVTQSPTHLIKTRGQQVTLRCSSQSGHNTVSWYQQALGQGPQFIFQYYREEENGRGNFPPRFSGLQFPNYSSELNVNALELDDSALYLCASSLGSGARETQYFGPGTRLLVL.

This chain links TRBV6-6 with TRBJ1-2, with 7 nucleotides matching TRBD1. Germline CDR1 and CDR2: MNHNY and SVGAGI (reference sequence). This CDR3 is 15 amino acids long. V lost 5 bases to trimming and J lost 7 bases; unmatched junction nucleotides: 13. The CDR3 DNA follows: TGTGCCAGCAGTGTAAGGGGGCGGGCAGAATTTGGCTACACCTTC. Its protein is CASSVRGRAEFGYTF.

The chain employs TRBV28 and TRBJ1-1, with unresolved D. The CDR3 loop spans 13 amino acids. Germline assignment: CDR1 MDHEN and CDR2 SYDVKM. Trimming removed 11 bases from V and 0 bases from J, with 13 bases in between. CDR3 sequence (DNA): TGTGCCGTCGGCTCTCTGCTGAACACTGAAGCTTTCTTT. Its translation is CAVGSLLNTEAFF.

The gene calls are TRBV7-3 and TRBJ2-3, with D maybe TRBD1 (6 bases). Per the germline V gene, CDR1 is SGHTA and CDR2 is FQGTGA. The V gene lost 5 bases and the J gene lost 0 bases, with 12 bases spanning the gap. The CDR3 is 15 residues long. DNA for the CDR3: TGTGCCAGCAGCCCTGGGGGCGGGAGCACAGATACGCAGTATTTT. Its protein product is CASSPGGGSTDTQYF.

The chain carries TRBV27 and TRBJ1-4, with D uncertain. CDR3 length: 15 amino acids. Trimming stripped 5 bases from V and 0 bases from J, with 10 bases between. Germline CDR1 reads MNHEY; CDR2 reads SMNVEV (reference sequence). CDR3 residues: CASSRAGTTNEKLFF. In nucleotides, the CDR3 is TGTGCCAGCAGTCGTGCCGGGACAACTAATGAAAAACTGTTTTTT.

The chain combines TRBV5-4 with TRBJ2-7; 10 bases are shared with TRBD2. V trimming: 0 bases; J trimming: 5 bases; junction bases outside the gene matches: 8. CDR1 and CDR2 from the germline V gene are SGHNT and YYREEE (reference sequence). The CDR3 extends over 16 amino acids. Written as DNA, the CDR3 is TGTGCCAGCAGCTTGGCCGCCAGCGGGAGGGCCCACGAGCAGTACTTC. Protein: CASSLAASGRAHEQYF.

V is TRBV7-2 and J is TRBJ2-1; 10 nucleotides align to TRBD2. From germline, CDR1 is SGHTA and CDR2 FQGNSA. Unmatched junction bases numbered 8, after V lost 7 bases and J lost 5 bases. The CDR3 is 15 amino acids. CDR3 in amino acids: CASTPGTSANNEQFF. The CDR3 DNA reads as TGTGCCAGCACCCCGGGGACTAGCGCAAACAATGAGCAGTTCTTC.

The V and J genes are TRBV30 and TRBJ1-3; 7 bases line up with TRBD1. This CDR3 comprises 15 residues. The V segment lost 3 bases and the J segment 1 base; nucleotides outside the gene matches: 6. Germline assignment: CDR1 GTSNPN and CDR2 SVGIG (reference sequence). CDR3 DNA: TGTGCCTGGAGGGTGGACAGGAGATCTGGAAACACCATATATTTT. Its protein is CAWRVDRRSGNTIYF.

The chain recombines TRBV27 with TRBJ1-3; 7 nucleotides line up with TRBD1. Losses at the gene ends were 5 bases for V and 1 base for J; bases not matched to a gene: 2. The germline V gene encodes CDR1 MNHEY and CDR2 SMNVEV (reference sequence). This CDR3 has 14 residues. The CDR3 nucleotides read TGTGCCAGCAGTATGACAGGGTCTGGAAACACCATATATTTT. It is translated as CASSMTGSGNTIYF.

CDR3 nucleotide sequence: TGCGCCAGCAGCCCCGAGGGTAGTGGGTACGAGCAGTACTTC. This gives the protein CASSPEGSGYEQYF. The chain has TRBV5-1 and TRBJ2-7; D is perhaps TRBD2 (5 bases). The V gene's germline CDR1 is SGHRS and CDR2 YFSETQ. The CDR3 covers 14 residues. The V end was cut by 4 bases, the J end by 4 bases, with 15 bases between.

This chain joins TRBV5-1 and TRBJ1-4; D perhaps matches TRBD1 (6 bases). Germline CDR1 and CDR2: SGHRS and YFSETQ. V was pared by 5 bases and J by 2 bases, with 7 bases between. This CDR3 has 13 amino acids. The CDR3: CASRGQTNEKLFF. The DNA of the CDR3 is TGCGCCAGCAGAGGACAGACTAATGAAAAACTGTTTTTT.

The V call is TRBV28, the J call TRBJ2-7; 9 bases line up with TRBD2. V lost 6 bases, J lost 6 bases, and 9 bases stayed unmatched. Germline values: CDR1 MDHEN, CDR2 SYDVKM. The CDR3 consists of 14 residues. In nucleotides, the CDR3 is TGTGCCAGCAGCCCGGGACTAGCTGAACGCGAGCAGTACTTC. Protein sequence: CASSPGLAEREQYF.

This clone has more than one count but fewer than ten. CDR3 amino acids: CASSLLRGGTGELFF. CDR3 nucleotides: TGTGCCAGTAGCCTACTGAGGGGAGGGACCGGGGAGCTGTTTTTT. V gene TRBV19 combines with J gene TRBJ2-2; TRBD2 aligns across 7 bases. After removal of 6 bases from V and 5 bases from J, the junction contained 9 bases not matched to a gene. The CDR3 is made up of 15 amino acids. In germline, CDR1 is LNHDA, CDR2 SQIVND (reference sequence).

The chain joins TRBV5-1 to TRBJ2-2; no reliable D call. V gave up 0 bases and J gave up 4 bases, with 7 bases separating them. The CDR3 covers 14 residues. Germline values: CDR1 SGHRS, CDR2 YFSETQ. CDR3 DNA: TGCGCCAGCAGCTTGGAGCCGCGCACCGGGGAGCTGTTTTTT. Its translation: CASSLEPRTGELFF.

V and J are TRBV18 and TRBJ2-2; 8 positions match TRBD1. The V and J ends lost 1 base and 7 bases, in that order; junction bases with no gene match: 8. This CDR3 is 16 amino acids long. Germline V CDR1 and CDR2: KGHSH, LQKENI. For the CDR3, the DNA is TGTGCCAGCTCACCACGCGGACAGGGTCTTAACGGGGAGCTGTTTTTT. Translated: CASSPRGQGLNGELFF.

The chain is built from TRBV5-1 and TRBJ2-3, with D perhaps given as TRBD1 or TRBD2 (5 bases each). From germline, CDR1 is SGHRS and CDR2 YFSETQ. Trimming took 1 base from V and 4 from J, leaving 13 bases between them. This CDR3 is built from 15 residues. CDR3: CASSLSSEGSDTQYF. In nucleotides, the CDR3 is TGCGCCAGCAGCTTGTCCAGCGAGGGGTCAGATACGCAGTATTTT.

The CDR3 spells CASSLAHRPYYGYTF. In nucleotides, the CDR3 is TGTGCCAGCAGCTTAGCTCACAGGCCTTACTATGGCTACACCTTC. The V call is TRBV5-6, the J call TRBJ1-2, with D tentatively TRBD1 (5 bases). The V gene lost 2 bases and the J gene lost 3 bases, with 14 bases spanning the gap. CDR3 length: 15 amino acids. CDR1 and CDR2 from the germline V gene are SGHDT and YYEEEE.

The chain employs TRBV6-5 and TRBJ1-1, with a weak D call TRBD1 (6 bases). The CDR3 has 13 amino acids. CDR1 is MNHEY, CDR2 SVGAGI, per germline. Deletions cut 2 bases from V and 6 bases from J, with 10 bases between. The CDR3: CASSYNRGAEAFF. The DNA for the CDR3 is TGTGCCAGCAGTTACAATAGGGGGGCTGAAGCTTTCTTT.

This clone has just one count. The rearrangement uses TRBV4-2 and TRBJ2-3, with 11 bases matching TRBD2. V was clipped by 1 base and J by 3 bases; unmatched bases: 9. The CDR3 contains 18 residues. Germline V gene data show CDR1 as LGHNA and CDR2 as YNFKEQ. The CDR3 is CASSQGGTSGTPTDTQYF. The CDR3 nucleotides read TGTGCCAGCAGCCAAGGGGGGACTAGCGGAACACCGACAGATACGCAGTATTTT.

This clone was detected once. The chain is built from TRBV5-1 and TRBJ1-1; D uncertain. The CDR3 is made up of 14 amino acids. Trimming stripped 2 bases from V and 0 bases from J, with 8 bases between. Germline CDR1 and CDR2: SGHRS and YFSETQ. The CDR3 loop is CASSFGKVNTEAFF. The CDR3 bases are TGCGCCAGCAGCTTCGGCAAAGTGAACACTGAAGCTTTCTTT.

The genes are TRBV9 and TRBJ2-3, with D perhaps assigned TRBD1 or TRBD2 (7 bases each). Trimming left V 3 bases short and J 2 bases short, with 13 bases between. The V gene's germline CDR1 is SGDLS and CDR2 YYNGEE. This CDR3 region has 15 residues. Written as DNA, the CDR3 is TGTGCCAGCAGCGGCAGGGGGGGACCCACAGATACGCAGTATTTT. Translation: CASSGRGGPTDTQYF.

This rearrangement joins TRBV15 to TRBJ2-5; no firm D call. The V gene's germline CDR1 is LNHNV and CDR2 YYDKDF (reference sequence). CDR3 length: 13 amino acids. Trimming took 2 bases from V and 3 from J, leaving 7 bases between them. CDR3 region: CATSRTVEETQYF. CDR3 bases: TGTGCCACCAGCAGAACGGTGGAAGAGACCCAGTACTTC. The entire variable domain, with the rest obtained from reference TRBV15 and TRBJ2-5, is as follows: DAMVIQNPRYQVTQFGKPVTLSCSQTLNHNVMYWYQQKSSQAPKLLFHYYDKDFNNEADTPDNFQSRRPNTSFCFLDIRSPGLGDTAMYLCATSRTVEETQYFGPGTRLLVL.

V gene TRBV2 combines with J gene TRBJ1-3; TRBD1 matches at 8 bases. The CDR3 covers 15 residues. V dropped 0 bases and J dropped 8; count of bases not matched to a gene: 6. CDR1 and CDR2 from the germline V gene are SNHLY and FYNNEI. The CDR3 here is CASSEAAGGGHTIYF. CDR3 bases: TGTGCCAGCAGTGAAGCAGCAGGGGGCGGTCACACCATATATTTT.

V and J are TRBV7-9 and TRBJ2-1, with D unclear. The germline V and J ends were trimmed by 2 bases and 1 base, with 15 bases remaining between them. The germline gives CDR1 SEHNR, CDR2 FQNEAQ (reference sequence). This CDR3 is 17 amino acids long. Written as DNA, the CDR3 is TGTGCCAGCAGCTTAAGAATGGCGGCTTTTTCCTACAATGAGCAGTTCTTC. It encodes CASSLRMAAFSYNEQFF.

The gene calls are TRBV6-1 and TRBJ2-7; TRBD1 matches 8 bases. CDR1 and CDR2 from the germline V gene are MNHNS and SASEGT. The CDR3 has 13 amino acids. V dropped 7 bases and J dropped 3; count of bases not matched to a gene: 5. The CDR3 sequence: CASNDRGGYEQYF. Written as DNA, the CDR3 is TGTGCCAGCAACGACAGGGGAGGCTACGAGCAGTACTTC.

V gene TRBV5-5 combines with J gene TRBJ2-1; D remains unclear. The CDR3 consists of 14 residues. The V gene's germline CDR1 is SGHKS and CDR2 YYEKEE (reference sequence). Trimming cost V 3 bases and J 8 bases, with 15 bases left between them. CDR3 sequence: CASSSFQSRDEQFF. DNA for the CDR3: TGTGCCAGCAGCTCCTTCCAGAGTAGGGATGAGCAGTTCTTC.

The chain carries TRBV19 and TRBJ1-2; tentatively, D is TRBD1 (5 bases). Trimming pared 2 bases from V and 4 bases from J, leaving 14 bases between. CDR3 length: 15 amino acids. In germline, CDR1 is LNHDA, CDR2 SQIVND (reference sequence). The CDR3 nucleotides read TGTGCCAGTAGTATAAGTTTTCAGGGCACCTATGGCTACACCTTC. This gives the protein CASSISFQGTYGYTF. Combining the CDR3 with reference TRBV19 and TRBJ1-2 gives the whole variable domain DGGITQSPKYLFRKEGQNVTLSCEQNLNHDAMYWYRQDPGQGLRLIYYSQIVNDFQKGDIAEGYSVSREKKESFPLTVTSAQKNPTAFYLCASSISFQGTYGYTFGSGTRLTVV.

The chain joins TRBV29-1 to TRBJ1-2; D is undetermined. V was shortened by 6 bases and J by 2 bases, with 10 bases between the two germline ends. The germline V gene has CDR1 SQVTM and CDR2 ANQGSEA. The CDR3 length is 12 residues. CDR3 residues: CSVWTKNYGYTF. The CDR3 DNA is TGCAGCGTGTGGACGAAAAACTATGGCTACACCTTC.

The chain joins TRBV27 to TRBJ2-2; D might be TRBD2 (5 bases). The CDR3 runs to 15 residues. Per the germline V gene, CDR1 is MNHEY and CDR2 is SMNVEV (reference sequence). Trimming shortened V by 1 base and J by 0 bases, and 6 bases separated the two germline ends. The CDR3 DNA reads as TGTGCCAGCAGTTTATACGGGACGAACACCGGGGAGCTGTTTTTT. This gives the protein CASSLYGTNTGELFF.